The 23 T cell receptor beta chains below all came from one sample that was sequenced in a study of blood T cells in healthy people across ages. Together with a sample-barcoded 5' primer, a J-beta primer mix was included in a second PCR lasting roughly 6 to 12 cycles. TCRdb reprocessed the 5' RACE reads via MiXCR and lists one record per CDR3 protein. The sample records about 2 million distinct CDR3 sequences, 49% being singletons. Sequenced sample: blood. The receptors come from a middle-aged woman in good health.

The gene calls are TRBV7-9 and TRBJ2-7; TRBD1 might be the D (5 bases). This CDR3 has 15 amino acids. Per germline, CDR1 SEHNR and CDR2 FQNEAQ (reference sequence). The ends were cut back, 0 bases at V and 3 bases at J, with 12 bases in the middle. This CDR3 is CASSLADISVYEQYF. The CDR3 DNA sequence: TGTGCCAGCAGCTTAGCGGACATTTCTGTCTACGAGCAGTACTTC.

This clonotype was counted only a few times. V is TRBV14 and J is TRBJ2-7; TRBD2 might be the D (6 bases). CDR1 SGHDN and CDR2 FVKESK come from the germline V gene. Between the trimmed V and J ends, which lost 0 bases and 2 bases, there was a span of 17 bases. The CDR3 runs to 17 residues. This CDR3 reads CASSQERGEVLPYEQYF. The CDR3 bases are TGTGCCAGCAGCCAAGAAAGAGGGGAGGTCCTGCCCTACGAGCAGTACTTC.

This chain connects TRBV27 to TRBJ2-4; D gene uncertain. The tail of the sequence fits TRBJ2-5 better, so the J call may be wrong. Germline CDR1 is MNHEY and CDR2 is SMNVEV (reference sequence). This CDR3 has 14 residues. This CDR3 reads CASSMSRIQETQYF. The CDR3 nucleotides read TGTGCCAGCAGTATGTCTAGGATTCAAGAGACCCAGTACTTC.

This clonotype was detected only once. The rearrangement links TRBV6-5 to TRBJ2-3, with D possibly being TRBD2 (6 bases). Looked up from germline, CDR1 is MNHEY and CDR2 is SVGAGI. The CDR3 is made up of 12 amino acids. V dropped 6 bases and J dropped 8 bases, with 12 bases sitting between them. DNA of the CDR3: TGTGCCAGCAGCAGATGGGGAGGTACGCAGTATTTT. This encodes CASSRWGGTQYF.

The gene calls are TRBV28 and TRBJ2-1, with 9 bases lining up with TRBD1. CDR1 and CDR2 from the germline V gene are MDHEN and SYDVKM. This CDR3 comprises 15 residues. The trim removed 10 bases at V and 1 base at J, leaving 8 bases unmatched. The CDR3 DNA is TGTGCCACCGCAATGGGGACAGGGTCCTACAATGAGCAGTTCTTC. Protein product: CATAMGTGSYNEQFF. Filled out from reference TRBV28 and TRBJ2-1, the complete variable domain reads DVKVTQSSRYLVKRTGEKVFLECVQDMDHENMFWYRQDPGLGLRLIYFSYDVKMKEKGDIPEGYSVSREKKERFSLILESASTNQTSMYLCATAMGTGSYNEQFFGPGTRLTVL.

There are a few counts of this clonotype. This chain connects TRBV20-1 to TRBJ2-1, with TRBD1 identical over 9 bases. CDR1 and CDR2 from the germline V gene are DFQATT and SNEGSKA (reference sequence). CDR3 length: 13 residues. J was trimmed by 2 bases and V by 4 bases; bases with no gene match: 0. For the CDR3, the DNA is TGCAGTGCTAACAGGGGGCCCTACAATGAGCAGTTCTTC. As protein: CSANRGPYNEQFF.

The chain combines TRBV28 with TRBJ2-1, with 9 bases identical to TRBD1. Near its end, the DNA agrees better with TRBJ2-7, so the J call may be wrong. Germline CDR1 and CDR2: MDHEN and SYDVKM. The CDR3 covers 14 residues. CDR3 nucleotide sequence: TGTGCCTGCTCGGGACAGGGCTCCTACAATGAGCAGTACTTC. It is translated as CACSGQGSYNEQYF.

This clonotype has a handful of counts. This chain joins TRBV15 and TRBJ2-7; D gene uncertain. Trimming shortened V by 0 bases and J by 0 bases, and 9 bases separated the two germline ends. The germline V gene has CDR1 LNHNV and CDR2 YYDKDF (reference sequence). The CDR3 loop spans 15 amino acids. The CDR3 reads CATSRDPGTSYEQYF. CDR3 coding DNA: TGTGCCACCAGCAGAGATCCGGGCACCTCCTACGAGCAGTACTTC.

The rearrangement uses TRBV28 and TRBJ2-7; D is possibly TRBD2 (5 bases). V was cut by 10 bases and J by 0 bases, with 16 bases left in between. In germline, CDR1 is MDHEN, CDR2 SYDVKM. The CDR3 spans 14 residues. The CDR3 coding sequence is TGTGCCACTCTACTTCCGGGAAGCTCCTACGAGCAGTACTTC. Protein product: CATLLPGSSYEQYF.

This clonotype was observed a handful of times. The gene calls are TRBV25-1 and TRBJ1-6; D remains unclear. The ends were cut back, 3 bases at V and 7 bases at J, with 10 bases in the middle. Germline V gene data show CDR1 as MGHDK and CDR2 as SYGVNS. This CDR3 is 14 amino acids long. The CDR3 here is CASSDGSTNSPLHF. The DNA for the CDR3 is TGTGCCAGCAGTGACGGCAGCACAAATTCACCCCTCCACTTT.

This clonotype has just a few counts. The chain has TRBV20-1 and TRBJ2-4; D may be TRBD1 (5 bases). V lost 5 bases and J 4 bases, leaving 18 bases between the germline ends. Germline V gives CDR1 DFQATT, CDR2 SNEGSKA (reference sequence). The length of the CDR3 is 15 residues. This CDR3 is CSAPPTSGSKNIQYF. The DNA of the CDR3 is TGCAGTGCTCCACCTACGTCAGGGTCTAAAAACATTCAGTACTTC.

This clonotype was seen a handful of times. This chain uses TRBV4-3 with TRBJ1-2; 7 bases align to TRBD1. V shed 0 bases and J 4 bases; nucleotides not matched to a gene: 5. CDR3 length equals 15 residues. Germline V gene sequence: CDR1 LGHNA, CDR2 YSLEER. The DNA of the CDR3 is TGCGCCAGCAGCCAAGATTCGGGGACAGTCTATGGCTACACCTTC. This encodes CASSQDSGTVYGYTF.

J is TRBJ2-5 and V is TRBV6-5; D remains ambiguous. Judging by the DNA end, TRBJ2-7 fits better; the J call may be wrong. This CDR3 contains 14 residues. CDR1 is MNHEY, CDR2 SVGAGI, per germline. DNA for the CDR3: TGTGCCAGCAGTTACTCACCTACGTCCTACGAGCAGTACTTC. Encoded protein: CASSYSPTSYEQYF.

This chain's CDR3 is CASSLTDCNQPQHF. The CDR3 bases are TGTGCCAGCAGTTTGACAGATTGCAATCAGCCCCAGCATTTT. The chain has TRBV6-5 and TRBJ1-5, with D perhaps TRBD1 (5 bases). V was clipped by 4 bases and J by 2 bases, with 9 bases between them. Per germline, CDR1 MNHEY and CDR2 SVGAGI. The length of the CDR3 is 14 residues.

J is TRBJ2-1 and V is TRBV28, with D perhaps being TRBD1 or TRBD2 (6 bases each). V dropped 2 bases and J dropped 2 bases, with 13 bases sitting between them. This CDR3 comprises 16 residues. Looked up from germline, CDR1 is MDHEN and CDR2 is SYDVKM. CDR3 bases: TGTGCCAGCAGTTTACGTGGGGGGCTACCCTACAATGAGCAGTTCTTC. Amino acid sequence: CASSLRGGLPYNEQFF.

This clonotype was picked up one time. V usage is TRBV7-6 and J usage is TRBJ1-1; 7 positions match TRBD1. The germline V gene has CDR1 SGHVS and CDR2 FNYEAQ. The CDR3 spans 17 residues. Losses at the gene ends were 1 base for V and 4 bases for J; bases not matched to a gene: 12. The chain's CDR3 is CASSLGTGVREGTEAFF. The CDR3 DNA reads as TGTGCCAGCAGCTTAGGGACAGGCGTTAGGGAAGGCACTGAAGCTTTCTTT. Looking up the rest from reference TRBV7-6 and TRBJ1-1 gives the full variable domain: GAGVSQSPRYKVTKRGQDVALRCDPISGHVSLYWYRQALGQGPEFLTYFNYEAQQDKSGLPNDRFSAERPEGSISTLTIQRTEQRDSAMYRCASSLGTGVREGTEAFFGQGTRLTVV.

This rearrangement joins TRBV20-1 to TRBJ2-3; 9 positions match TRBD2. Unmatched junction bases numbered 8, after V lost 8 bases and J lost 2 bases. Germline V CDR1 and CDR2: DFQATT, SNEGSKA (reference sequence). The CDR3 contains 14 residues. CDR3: CSPRASGATDTQYF. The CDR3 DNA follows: TGCAGTCCCCGGGCTAGCGGGGCCACAGATACGCAGTATTTT.

CDR3 coding DNA: TGCGCCAGCAGCCAAGAAAAGGGCAGGGCCAACACTGAAGCTTTCTTT. Translating gives CASSQEKGRANTEAFF. The chain couples TRBV4-1 to TRBJ1-1, with a weak D call TRBD1 (5 bases). CDR3 size: 16 residues. V was cut by 0 bases and J by 2 bases, with 13 bases left in between. Germline CDR1 and CDR2: MGHRA and YSYEKL.

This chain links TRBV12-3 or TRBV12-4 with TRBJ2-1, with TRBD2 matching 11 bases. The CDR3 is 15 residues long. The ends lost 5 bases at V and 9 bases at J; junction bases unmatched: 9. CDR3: CASSPGVTSGAEQFF. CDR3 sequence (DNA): TGTGCCAGCAGTCCAGGGGTGACTAGCGGGGCTGAGCAGTTCTTC.

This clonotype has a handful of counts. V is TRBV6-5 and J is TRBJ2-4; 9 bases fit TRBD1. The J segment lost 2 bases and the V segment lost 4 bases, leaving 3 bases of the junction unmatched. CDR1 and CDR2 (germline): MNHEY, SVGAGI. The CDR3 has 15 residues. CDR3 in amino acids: CASSSNRGPKNIQYF. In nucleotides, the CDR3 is TGTGCCAGCAGTTCTAACAGGGGGCCCAAAAACATTCAGTACTTC.

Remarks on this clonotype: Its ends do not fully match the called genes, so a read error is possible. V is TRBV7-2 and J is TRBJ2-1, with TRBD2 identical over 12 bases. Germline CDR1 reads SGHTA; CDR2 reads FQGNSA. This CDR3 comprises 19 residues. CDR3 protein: CGSSRPTSGGSSSYNEQFF. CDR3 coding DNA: TGTGGCAGCAGCCGCCCCACTAGCGGGGGGAGTAGCTCCTACAATGAGCAGTTCTTC.

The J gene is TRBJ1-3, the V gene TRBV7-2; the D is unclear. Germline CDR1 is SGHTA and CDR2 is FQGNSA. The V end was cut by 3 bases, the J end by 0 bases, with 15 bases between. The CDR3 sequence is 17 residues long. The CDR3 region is CASSFWASESSGNTIYF. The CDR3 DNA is TGTGCCAGCAGCTTTTGGGCGTCGGAGTCCTCTGGAAACACCATATATTTT.

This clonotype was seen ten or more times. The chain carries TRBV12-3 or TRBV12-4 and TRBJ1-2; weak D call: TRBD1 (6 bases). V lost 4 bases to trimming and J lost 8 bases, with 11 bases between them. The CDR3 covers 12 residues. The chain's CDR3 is CASSSGARGYTF. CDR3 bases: TGTGCCAGCAGTTCAGGGGCGCGAGGCTACACCTTC.